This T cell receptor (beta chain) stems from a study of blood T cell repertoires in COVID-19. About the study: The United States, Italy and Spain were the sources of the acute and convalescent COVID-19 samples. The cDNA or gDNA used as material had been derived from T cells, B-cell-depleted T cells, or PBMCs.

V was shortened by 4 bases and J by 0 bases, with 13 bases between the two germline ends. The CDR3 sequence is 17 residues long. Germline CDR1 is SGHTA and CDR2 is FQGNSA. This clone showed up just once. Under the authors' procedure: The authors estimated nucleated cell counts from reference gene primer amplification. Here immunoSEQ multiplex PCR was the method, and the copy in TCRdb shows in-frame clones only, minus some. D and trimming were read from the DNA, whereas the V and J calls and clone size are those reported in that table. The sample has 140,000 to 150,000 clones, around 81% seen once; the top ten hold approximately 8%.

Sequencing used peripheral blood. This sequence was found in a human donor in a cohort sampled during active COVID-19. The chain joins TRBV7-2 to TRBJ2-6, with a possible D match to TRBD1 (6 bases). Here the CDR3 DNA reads TGTGCCAGCAGCTACGGACAGTTAATCTCTGGGGCCAACGTCCTGACTTTC. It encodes CASSYGQLISGANVLTF.